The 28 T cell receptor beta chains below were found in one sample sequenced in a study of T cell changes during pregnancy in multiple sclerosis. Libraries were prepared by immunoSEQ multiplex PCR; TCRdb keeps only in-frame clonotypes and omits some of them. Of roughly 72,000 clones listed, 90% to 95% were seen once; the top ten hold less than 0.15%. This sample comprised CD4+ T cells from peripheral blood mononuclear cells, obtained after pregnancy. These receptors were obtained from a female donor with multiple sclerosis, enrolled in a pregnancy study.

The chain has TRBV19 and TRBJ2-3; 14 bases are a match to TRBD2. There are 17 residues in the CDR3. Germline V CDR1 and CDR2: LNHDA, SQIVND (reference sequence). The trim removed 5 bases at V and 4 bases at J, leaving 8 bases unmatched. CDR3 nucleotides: TGTGCCAGTAGTTCCGGGACTAGCGGGAGTTGGGCAGATACGCAGTATTTT. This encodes CASSSGTSGSWADTQYF.

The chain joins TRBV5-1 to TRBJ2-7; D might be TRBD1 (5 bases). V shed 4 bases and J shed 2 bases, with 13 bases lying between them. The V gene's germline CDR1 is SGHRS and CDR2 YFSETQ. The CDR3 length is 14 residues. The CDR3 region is CASSPYVTAYEQYF. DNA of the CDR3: TGCGCCAGCAGCCCCTACGTGACAGCCTACGAGCAGTACTTC.

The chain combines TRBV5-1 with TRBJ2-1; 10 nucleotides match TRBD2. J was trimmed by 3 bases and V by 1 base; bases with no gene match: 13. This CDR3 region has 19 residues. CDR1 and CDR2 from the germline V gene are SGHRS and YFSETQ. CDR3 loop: CASSLRGTSGLANYNEQFF. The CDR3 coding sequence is TGCGCCAGCAGCTTGAGGGGTACCTCGGGACTAGCGAACTACAATGAGCAGTTCTTC.

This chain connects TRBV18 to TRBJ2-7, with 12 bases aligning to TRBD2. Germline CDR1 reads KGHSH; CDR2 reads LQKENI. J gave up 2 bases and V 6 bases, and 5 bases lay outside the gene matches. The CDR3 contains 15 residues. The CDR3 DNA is TGTGCCAGCTCTCCGACTAGCGGGAGACCCTACGAGCAGTACTTC. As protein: CASSPTSGRPYEQYF.

The chain's CDR3 is CATRGTSAYEQYF. In DNA, the CDR3 is TGTGCCACTAGGGGGACTAGCGCCTACGAGCAGTACTTC. This chain uses TRBV2 with TRBJ2-7; TRBD2 matches at 10 bases. The ends lost 10 bases at V and 2 bases at J; junction bases unmatched: 5. The germline gives CDR1 SNHLY, CDR2 FYNNEI. This CDR3 comprises 13 residues. Looking up the rest from reference TRBV2 and TRBJ2-7 gives the full variable domain: EPEVTQTPSHQVTQMGQEVILRCVPISNHLYFYWYRQILGQKVEFLVSFYNNEISEKSEIFDDQFSVERPDGSNFTLKIRSTKLEDSAMYFCATRGTSAYEQYFGPGTRLTVT.

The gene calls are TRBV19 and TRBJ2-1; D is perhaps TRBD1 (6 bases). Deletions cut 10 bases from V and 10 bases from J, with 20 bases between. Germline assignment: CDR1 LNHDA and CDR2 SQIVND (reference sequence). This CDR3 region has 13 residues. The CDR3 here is CATTGNSFGEQFF. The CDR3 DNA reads TGTGCCACCACAGGGAATAGCTTCGGGGAGCAGTTCTTC.

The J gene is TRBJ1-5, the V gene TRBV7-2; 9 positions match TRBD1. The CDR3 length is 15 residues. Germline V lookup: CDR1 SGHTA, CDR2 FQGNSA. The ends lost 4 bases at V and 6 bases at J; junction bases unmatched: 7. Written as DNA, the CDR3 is TGTGCCAGCAGCTCAGAAGGGACAGGGCTTCAGCCCCAGCATTTT. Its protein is CASSSEGTGLQPQHF.

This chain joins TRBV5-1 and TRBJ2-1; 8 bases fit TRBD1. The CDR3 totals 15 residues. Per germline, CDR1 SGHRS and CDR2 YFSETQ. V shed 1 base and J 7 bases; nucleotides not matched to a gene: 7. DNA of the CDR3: TGCGCCAGCAGCTTGAAAGGGACAGGTGGGAATGAGCAGTTCTTC. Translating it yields CASSLKGTGGNEQFF.

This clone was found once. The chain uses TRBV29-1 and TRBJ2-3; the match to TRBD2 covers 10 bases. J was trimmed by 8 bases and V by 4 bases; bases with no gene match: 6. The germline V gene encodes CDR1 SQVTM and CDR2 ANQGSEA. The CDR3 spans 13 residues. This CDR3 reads CSVGAGGPVTQYF. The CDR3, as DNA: TGCAGCGTTGGAGCGGGAGGGCCTGTTACGCAGTATTTT.

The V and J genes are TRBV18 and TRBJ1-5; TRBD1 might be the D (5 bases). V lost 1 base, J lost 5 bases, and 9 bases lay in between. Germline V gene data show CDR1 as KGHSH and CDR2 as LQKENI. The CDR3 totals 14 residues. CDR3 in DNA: TGTGCCAGCTCACCACAGGGGCGCGATCAGCCCCAGCATTTT. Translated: CASSPQGRDQPQHF.

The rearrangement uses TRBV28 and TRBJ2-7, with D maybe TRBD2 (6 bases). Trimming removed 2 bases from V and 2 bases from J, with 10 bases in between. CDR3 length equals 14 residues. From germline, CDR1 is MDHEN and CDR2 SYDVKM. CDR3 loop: CASSLAAGTYEQYF. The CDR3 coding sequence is TGTGCCAGCAGTTTAGCCGCGGGGACCTACGAGCAGTACTTC.

The CDR3 coding sequence is TGCGCCAGCAGCTTAGAAGGCCACAGCTCCTACAATGAGCAGTTCTTC. This codes for CASSLEGHSSYNEQFF. V gene TRBV5-1 combines with J gene TRBJ2-1; D is uncertain. The CDR3 is 16 amino acids. From germline, CDR1 is SGHRS and CDR2 YFSETQ. Deletions cut 2 bases from V and 0 bases from J, with 12 bases between.

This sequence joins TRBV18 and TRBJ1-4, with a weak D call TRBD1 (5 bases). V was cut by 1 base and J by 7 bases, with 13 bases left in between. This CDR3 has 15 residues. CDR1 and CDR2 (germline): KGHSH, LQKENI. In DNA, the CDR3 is TGTGCCAGCTCACCACGGCAGGGAGGAGGTGAAAAACTGTTTTTT. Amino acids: CASSPRQGGGEKLFF. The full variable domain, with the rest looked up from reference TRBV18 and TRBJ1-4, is NAGVMQNPRHLVRRRGQEARLRCSPMKGHSHVYWYRQLPEEGLKFMVYLQKENIIDESGMPKERFSAEFPKEGPSILRIQQVVRGDSAAYFCASSPRQGGGEKLFFGSGTQLSVL.

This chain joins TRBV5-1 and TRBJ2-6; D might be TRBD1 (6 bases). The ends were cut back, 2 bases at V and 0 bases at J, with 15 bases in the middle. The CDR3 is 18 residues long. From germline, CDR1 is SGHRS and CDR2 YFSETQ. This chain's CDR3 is CASSLGGQKSSGANVLTF. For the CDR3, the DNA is TGCGCCAGCAGCTTAGGCGGACAGAAGAGCTCTGGGGCCAACGTCCTGACTTTC. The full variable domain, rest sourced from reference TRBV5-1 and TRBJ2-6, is KAGVTQTPRYLIKTRGQQVTLSCSPISGHRSVSWYQQTPGQGLQFLFEYFSETQRNKGNFPGRFSGRQFSNSRSEMNVSTLELGDSALYLCASSLGGQKSSGANVLTFGAGSRLTVL.

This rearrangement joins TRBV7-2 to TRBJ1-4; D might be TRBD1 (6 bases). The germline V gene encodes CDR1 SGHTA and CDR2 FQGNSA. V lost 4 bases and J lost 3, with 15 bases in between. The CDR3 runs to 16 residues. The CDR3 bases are TGTGCCAGCAGCTCCCAAAGGGGGAGGGCTAATGAAAAACTGTTTTTT. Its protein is CASSSQRGRANEKLFF.

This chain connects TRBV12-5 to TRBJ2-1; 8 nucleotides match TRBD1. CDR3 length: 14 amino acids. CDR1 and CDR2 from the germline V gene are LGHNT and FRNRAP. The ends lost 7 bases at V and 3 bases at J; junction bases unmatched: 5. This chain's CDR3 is CASVGGQGYNEQFF. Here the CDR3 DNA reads TGTGCTAGTGTTGGAGGACAGGGCTACAATGAGCAGTTCTTC. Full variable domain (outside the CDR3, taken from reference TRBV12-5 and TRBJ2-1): DARVTQTPRHKVTEMGQEVTMRCQPILGHNTVFWYRQTMMQGLELLAYFRNRAPLDDSGMPKDRFSAEMPDATLATLKIQPSEPRDSAVYFCASVGGQGYNEQFFGPGTRLTVL.

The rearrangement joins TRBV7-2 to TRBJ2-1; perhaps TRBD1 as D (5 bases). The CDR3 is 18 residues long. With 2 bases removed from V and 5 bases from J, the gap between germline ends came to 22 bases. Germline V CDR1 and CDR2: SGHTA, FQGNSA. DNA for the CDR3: TGTGCCAGCAGCTTACTCGGCACAGGATCAATTATTCACAATGAGCAGTTCTTC. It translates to CASSLLGTGSIIHNEQFF.

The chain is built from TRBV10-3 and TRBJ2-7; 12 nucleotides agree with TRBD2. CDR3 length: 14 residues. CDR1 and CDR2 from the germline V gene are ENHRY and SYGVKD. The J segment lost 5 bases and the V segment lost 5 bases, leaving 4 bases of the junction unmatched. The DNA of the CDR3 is TGTGCCATCAGTCTAGCGGGAGGGCAGGACGAGCAGTACTTC. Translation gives CAISLAGGQDEQYF.

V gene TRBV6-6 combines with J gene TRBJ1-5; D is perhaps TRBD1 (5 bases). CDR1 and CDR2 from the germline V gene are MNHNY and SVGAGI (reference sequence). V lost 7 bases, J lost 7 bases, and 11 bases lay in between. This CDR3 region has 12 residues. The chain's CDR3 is CASKGEDQPQHF. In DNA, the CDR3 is TGTGCCAGCAAAGGGGAGGACCAGCCCCAGCATTTT.

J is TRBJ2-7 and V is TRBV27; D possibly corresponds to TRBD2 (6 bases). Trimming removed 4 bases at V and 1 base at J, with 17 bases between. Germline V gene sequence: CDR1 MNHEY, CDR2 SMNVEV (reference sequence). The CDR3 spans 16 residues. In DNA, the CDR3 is TGTGCCAGCAGTTCAGGACCGGGACTCCGATCCTACGAGCAGTACTTC. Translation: CASSSGPGLRSYEQYF.

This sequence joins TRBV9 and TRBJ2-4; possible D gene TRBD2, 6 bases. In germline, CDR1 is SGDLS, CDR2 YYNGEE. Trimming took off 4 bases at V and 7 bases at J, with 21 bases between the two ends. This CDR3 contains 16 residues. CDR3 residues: CASSNPGTELSNIQYF. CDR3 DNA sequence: TGTGCCAGCAGCAACCCCGGGACTGAGCTTAGCAACATTCAGTACTTC.

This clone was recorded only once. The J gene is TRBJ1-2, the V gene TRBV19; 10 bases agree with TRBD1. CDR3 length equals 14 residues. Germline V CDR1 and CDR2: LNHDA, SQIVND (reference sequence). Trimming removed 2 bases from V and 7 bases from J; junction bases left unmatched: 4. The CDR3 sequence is CASSITGTGAGYTF. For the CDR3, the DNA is TGTGCCAGTAGTATAACGGGGACAGGGGCTGGCTACACCTTC.

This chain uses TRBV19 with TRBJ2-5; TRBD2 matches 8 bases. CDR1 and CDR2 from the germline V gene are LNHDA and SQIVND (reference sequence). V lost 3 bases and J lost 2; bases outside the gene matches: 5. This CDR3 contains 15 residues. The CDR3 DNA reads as TGTGCCAGTAGTATGCTAGCGGGCAAACAAGAGACCCAGTACTTC. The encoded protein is CASSMLAGKQETQYF.

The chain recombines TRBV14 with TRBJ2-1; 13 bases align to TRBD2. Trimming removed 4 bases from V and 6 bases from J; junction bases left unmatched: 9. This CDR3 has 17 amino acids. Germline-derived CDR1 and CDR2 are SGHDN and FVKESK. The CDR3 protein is CASSLRTSGSGSNEQFF. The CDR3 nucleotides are TGTGCCAGCAGCCTACGGACTAGCGGGAGCGGAAGCAATGAGCAGTTCTTC. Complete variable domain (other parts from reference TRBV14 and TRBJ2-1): EAGVTQFPSHSVIEKGQTVTLRCDPISGHDNLYWYRRVMGKEIKFLLHFVKESKQDESGMPNNRFLAERTGGTYSTLKVQPAELEDSGVYFCASSLRTSGSGSNEQFFGPGTRLTVL.

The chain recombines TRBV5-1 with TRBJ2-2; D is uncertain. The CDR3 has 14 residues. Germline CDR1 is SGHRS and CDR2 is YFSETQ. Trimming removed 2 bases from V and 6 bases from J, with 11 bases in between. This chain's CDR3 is CASSLTTMAGELFF. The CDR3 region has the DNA TGCGCCAGCAGCTTAACTACTATGGCCGGGGAGCTGTTTTTT.

The CDR3 coding sequence is TGTGCCAGCAGTTACCCCAGGAACACCGCTAACTATGGCTACACCTTC. Amino acids: CASSYPRNTANYGYTF. J is TRBJ1-2 and V is TRBV28; no clear D gene. V was cut by 4 bases and J by 0 bases, with 15 bases left in between. The CDR3 runs to 16 residues. Per germline, CDR1 MDHEN and CDR2 SYDVKM.

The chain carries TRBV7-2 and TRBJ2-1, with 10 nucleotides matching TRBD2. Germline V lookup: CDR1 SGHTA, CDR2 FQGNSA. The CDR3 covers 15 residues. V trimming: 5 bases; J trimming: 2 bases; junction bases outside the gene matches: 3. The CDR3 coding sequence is TGTGCCAGCAGCGCCGGGACTAGCGCCTACAATGAGCAGTTCTTC. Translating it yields CASSAGTSAYNEQFF.

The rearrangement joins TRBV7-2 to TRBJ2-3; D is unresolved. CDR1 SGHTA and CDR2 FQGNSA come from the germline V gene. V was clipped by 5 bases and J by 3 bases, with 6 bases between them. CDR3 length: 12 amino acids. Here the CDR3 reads CASSQLTDTQYF. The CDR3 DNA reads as TGTGCCAGCAGCCAACTAACAGATACGCAGTATTTT.